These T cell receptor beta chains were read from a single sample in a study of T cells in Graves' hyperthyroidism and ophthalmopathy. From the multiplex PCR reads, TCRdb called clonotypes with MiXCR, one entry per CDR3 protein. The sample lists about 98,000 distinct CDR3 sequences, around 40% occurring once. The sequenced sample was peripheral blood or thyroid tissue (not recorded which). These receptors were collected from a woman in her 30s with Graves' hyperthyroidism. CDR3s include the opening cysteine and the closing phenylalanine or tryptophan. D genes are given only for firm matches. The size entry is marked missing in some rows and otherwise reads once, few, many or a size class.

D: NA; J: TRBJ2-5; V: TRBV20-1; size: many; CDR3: CSAHIATGPQETQYF; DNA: TGCAGTGCTCATATAGCGACCGGGCCCCAAGAGACCCAGTACTTC
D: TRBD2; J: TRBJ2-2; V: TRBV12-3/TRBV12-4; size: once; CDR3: CASSLRLAGEAGELFF; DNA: TGTGCCAGCAGTCTCCGGCTAGCGGGAGAGGCCGGGGAGCTGTTTTTT
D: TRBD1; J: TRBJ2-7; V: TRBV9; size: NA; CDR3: CANSVDPGQGLYEQYF; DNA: TGTGCCAACAGCGTGGACCCCGGACAGGGTCTCTACGAGCAGTACTTC
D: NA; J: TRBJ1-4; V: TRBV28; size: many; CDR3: CASGLSKNEKLFF; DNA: TGTGCCAGCGGGCTCTCTAAGAATGAAAAACTGTTTTTT
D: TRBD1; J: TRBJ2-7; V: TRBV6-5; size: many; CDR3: CASRSPDPWTGDYEQYF; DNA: TGTGCCAGCCGAAGCCCCGATCCCTGGACAGGTGACTACGAGCAGTACTTC
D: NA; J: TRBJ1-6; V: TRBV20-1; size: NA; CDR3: CSAIWGQGNSPLHF; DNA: TGCAGTGCCATCTGGGGGCAGGGCAATTCACCCCTCCACTTT
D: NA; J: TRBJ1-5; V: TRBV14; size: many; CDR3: CASSQGGGNQPQHF; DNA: TGTGCCAGCAGCCAAGGGGGAGGCAATCAGCCCCAGCATTTT
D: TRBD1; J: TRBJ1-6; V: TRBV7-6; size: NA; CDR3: CASSFGQGASLHF; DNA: TGTGCCAGCAGCTTTGGACAGGGAGCCTCCCTCCACTTT
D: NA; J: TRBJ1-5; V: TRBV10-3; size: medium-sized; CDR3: CAISESTYQPQHF; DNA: TGTGCCATCAGTGAGTCGACATATCAGCCCCAGCATTTT
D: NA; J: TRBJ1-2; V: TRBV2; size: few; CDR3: CASSPWELYTF; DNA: TGTGCCAGCAGCCCCTGGGAGCTCTACACCTTC
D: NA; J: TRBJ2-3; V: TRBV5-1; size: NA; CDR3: CASSSQQGTDTQYF; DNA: TGCGCCAGCAGCTCCCAACAGGGTACAGATACGCAGTATTTT
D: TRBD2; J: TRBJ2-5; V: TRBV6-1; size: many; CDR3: CASRNGLAEETQYF; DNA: TGTGCCAGCAGGAATGGACTAGCGGAAGAGACCCAGTACTTC
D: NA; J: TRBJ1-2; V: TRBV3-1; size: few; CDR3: CASSQEWDRGYGYTF; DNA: TGTGCCAGCAGCCAAGAGTGGGACCGGGGCTATGGCTACACCTTC
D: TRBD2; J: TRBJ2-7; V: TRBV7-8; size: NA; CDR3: CASSSTSGTREQYF; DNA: TGTGCCAGCAGCAGTACTAGCGGGACACGAGAGCAGTACTTC
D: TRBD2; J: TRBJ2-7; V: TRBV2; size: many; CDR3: CASSSPGTSGTYEQYF; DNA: TGTGCCAGCAGTTCCCCCGGGACTAGCGGCACCTACGAGCAGTACTTC
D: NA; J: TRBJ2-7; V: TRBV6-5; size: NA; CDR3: CASSLHGARHEQYF; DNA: TGTGCCAGCAGTCTCCATGGGGCGAGGCACGAGCAGTACTTC
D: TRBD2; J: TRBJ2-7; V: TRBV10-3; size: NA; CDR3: CASSLGTNGTYEQYF; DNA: TGTGCCAGCAGTCTAGGGACTAACGGGACCTACGAGCAGTACTTC
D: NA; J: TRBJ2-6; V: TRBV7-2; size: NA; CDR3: CASSGTANVLTF; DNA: TGTGCCAGCAGCGGGACGGCCAACGTCCTGACTTTC
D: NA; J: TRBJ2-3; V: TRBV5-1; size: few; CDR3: CASSHVKSADTQYF; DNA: TGTGCCAGCAGCCACGTGAAGTCCGCAGATACGCAGTATTTT
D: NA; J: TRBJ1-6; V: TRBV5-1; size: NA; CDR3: CASSGRGNSPLHF; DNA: TGCGCCAGCAGCGGACGGGGAAATTCACCCCTCCACTTT
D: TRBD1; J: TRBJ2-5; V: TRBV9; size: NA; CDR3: CASSVGDRVQPQYF; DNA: TGTGCCAGCAGCGTAGGGGACAGGGTTCAGCCCCAGTACTTC
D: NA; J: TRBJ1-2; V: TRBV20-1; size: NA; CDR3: CSAIGGYTF; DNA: TGCAGTGCCATCGGGGGCTACACCTTC
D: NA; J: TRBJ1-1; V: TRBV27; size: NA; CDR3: CASSFRYPHTEASF; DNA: TGTGCCAGCAGTTTTAGGTATCCTCACACTGAAGCTTCCTTT
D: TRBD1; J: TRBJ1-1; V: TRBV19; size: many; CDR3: CASSLASRTGWNTEAFF; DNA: TGTGCCAGTAGTTTGGCTTCAAGGACAGGGTGGAACACTGAAGCTTTCTTT
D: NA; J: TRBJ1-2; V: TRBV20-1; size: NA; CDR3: CSAGENYGYTF; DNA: TGCAGTGCTGGGGAGAACTATGGCTACACCTTC
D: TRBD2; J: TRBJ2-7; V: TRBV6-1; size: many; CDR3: CASSESLAGDSYEQYF; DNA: TGTGCCAGCAGTGAAAGCCTAGCGGGTGACTCCTACGAGCAGTACTTC
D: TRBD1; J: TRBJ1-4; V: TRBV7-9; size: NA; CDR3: CASSFSGQGGEKLFF; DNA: TGTGCCAGCAGCTTTTCGGGACAGGGCGGAGAAAAACTGTTTTTT
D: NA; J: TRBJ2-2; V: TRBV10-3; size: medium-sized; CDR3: CAIGDDQNTGELFF; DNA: TGTGCCATTGGGGATGATCAGAACACCGGGGAGCTGTTTTTT
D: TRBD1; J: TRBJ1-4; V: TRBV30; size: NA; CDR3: CAWTLTGGFEKLFF; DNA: TGTGCCTGGACATTGACAGGGGGCTTTGAAAAACTGTTTTTT
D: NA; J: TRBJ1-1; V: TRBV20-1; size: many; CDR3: CSAGPVNTEAFF; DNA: TGCAGTGCTGGACCAGTGAACACTGAAGCTTTCTTT
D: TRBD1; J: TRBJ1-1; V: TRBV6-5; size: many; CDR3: CASSNRDRLLEAFF; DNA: TGTGCCAGCAGTAATCGGGACAGACTCTTGGAAGCTTTCTTT
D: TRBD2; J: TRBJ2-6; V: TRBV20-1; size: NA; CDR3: CSAREGGGANVLTF; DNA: TGCAGTGCTAGAGAGGGGGGGGGGGCCAACGTCCTGACTTTC
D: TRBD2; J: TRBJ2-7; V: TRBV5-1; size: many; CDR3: CASSLEASGGYEQYF; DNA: TGCGCCAGCAGCTTGGAGGCTAGCGGGGGATACGAGCAGTACTTC
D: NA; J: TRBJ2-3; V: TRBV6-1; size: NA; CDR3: CASRRAGADTQYF; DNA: TGTGCCAGCAGACGTGCAGGGGCAGATACGCAGTATTTT
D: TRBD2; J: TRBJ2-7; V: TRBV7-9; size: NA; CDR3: CASSSLFAGVYEQYF; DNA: TGTGCCAGCAGCTCGCTGTTCGCGGGAGTCTACGAGCAGTACTTC
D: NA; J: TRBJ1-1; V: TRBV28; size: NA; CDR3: CASSLIGTQDTEALF; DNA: TGTGCCAGCAGCCTTATAGGGACCCAAGACACTGAAGCTCTCTTT
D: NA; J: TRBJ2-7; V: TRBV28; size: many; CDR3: CASSFIDYEQYF; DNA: TGTGCCAGCAGTTTCATCGATTACGAGCAGTACTTC
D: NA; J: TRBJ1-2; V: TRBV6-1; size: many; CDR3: CASSDILQGEGYGYTF; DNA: TGTGCCAGCAGTGATATTCTCCAGGGTGAAGGCTATGGCTACACCTTC
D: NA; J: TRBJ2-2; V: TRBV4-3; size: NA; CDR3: CASSPPDRTGEWELFF; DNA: TGCGCCAGCAGCCCCCCGGATCGAACGGGGGAATGGGAGCTGTTTTTT
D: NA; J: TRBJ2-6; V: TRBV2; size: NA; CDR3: CASSQRGLLGAF; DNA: TGTGCCAGCAGTCAACGGGGCCTACTGGGAGCTTTC
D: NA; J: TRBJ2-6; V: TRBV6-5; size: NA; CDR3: CASSFPGVGANVLTF; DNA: TGTGCCAGCAGTTTTCCGGGAGTGGGGGCCAACGTCCTGACTTTC
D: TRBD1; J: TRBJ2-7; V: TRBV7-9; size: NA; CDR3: CASSTQGAYEQYF; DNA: TGTGCCAGCAGCACACAGGGGGCCTACGAGCAGTACTTC
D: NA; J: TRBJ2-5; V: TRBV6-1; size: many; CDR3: CASSAGLKTQYF; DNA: TGTGCCAGCAGTGCTGGTTTGAAGACCCAGTACTTC
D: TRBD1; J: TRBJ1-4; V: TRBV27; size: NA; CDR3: CASSLTTGGSEKLFF; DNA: TGTGCCAGCAGTTTAACGACAGGGGGGAGTGAAAAACTGTTTTTT
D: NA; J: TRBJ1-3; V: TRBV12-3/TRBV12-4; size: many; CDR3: CASSLSGGNTIYF; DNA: TGTGCCAGCAGTTTATCCGGGGGGAACACCATATATTTT
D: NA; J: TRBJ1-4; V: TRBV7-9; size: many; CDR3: CASSQGTINEKLFF; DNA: TGTGCCAGCAGCCAAGGGACCATTAATGAAAAACTGTTTTTT
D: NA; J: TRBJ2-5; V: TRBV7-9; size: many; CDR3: CASNGGTQAIETQYF; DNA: TGTGCCAGCAACGGGGGAACCCAAGCCATTGAGACCCAGTACTTC
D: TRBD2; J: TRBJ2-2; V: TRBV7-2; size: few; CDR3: CASSLVAGASGELFF; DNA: TGTGCCAGCAGCTTGGTAGCGGGAGCGTCCGGGGAGCTGTTTTTT